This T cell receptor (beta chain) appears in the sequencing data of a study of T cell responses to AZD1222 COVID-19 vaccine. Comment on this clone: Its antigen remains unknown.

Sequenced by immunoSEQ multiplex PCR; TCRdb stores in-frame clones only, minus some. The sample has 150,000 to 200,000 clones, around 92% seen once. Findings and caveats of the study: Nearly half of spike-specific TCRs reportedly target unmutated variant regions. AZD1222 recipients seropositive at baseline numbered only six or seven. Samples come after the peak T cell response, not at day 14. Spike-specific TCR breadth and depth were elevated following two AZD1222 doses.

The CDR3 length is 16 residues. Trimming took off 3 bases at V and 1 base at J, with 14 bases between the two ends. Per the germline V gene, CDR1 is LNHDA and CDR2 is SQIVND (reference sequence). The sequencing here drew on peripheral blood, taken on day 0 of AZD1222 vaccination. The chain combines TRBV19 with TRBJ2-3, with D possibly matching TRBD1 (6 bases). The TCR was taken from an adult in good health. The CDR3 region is CASSINWGPGTDTQYF. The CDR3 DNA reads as TGTGCCAGTAGTATTAATTGGGGGCCCGGCACAGATACGCAGTATTTT.